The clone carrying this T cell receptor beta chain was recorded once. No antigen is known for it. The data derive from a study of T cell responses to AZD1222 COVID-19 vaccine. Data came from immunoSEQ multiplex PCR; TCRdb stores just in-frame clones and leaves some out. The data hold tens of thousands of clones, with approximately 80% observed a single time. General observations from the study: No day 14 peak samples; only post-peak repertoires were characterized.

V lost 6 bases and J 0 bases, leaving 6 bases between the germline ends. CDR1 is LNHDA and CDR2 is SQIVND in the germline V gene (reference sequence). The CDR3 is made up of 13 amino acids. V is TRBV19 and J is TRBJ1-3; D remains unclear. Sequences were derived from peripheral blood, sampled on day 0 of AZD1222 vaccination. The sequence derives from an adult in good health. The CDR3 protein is CASSESSGNTIYF. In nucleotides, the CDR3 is TGTGCCAGTAGCGAGAGCTCTGGAAACACCATATATTTT.